This TCR beta chain is from a study of T cells after yellow fever vaccination. General study points: Within FACS-sorted repertoires, abundant clonotypes contaminating from the bulk population could be present. Some clonotypes, a small share, were shared between CD4 and CD8 compartments. It was a weaker secondary response, yet one that peaked faster, at day 5 versus 15.

The germline V gene has CDR1 SEHNR and CDR2 FQNEAQ (reference sequence). The CDR3 is 16 amino acids. The V end was cut by 1 base, the J end by 5 bases, with 14 bases between. This clonotype was recorded a few times. Production of TCR cDNA was by 5'RACE template switching, which also added a universal primer site and UMIs. TCRdb reprocessed the 5' RACE reads with MiXCR, giving one entry per CDR3 protein. Of over 65,000 distinct CDR3 sequences listed, about 14% are singletons. V and J are TRBV7-9 and TRBJ2-2; D perhaps matches TRBD1 (6 bases). The TCR originated in a man between 18 and 35 years old who received the YFV17D yellow fever vaccine. The sequencing here drew on CD8+ T cells not binding an NS4B(214-222) dextramer, sorted from PBMCs, taken roughly 20 days after the first yellow fever vaccination. CDR3 in amino acids: CASSLERTARTGELFF. DNA for the CDR3: TGTGCCAGCAGCTTAGAGAGGACAGCGAGGACCGGGGAGCTGTTTTTT.